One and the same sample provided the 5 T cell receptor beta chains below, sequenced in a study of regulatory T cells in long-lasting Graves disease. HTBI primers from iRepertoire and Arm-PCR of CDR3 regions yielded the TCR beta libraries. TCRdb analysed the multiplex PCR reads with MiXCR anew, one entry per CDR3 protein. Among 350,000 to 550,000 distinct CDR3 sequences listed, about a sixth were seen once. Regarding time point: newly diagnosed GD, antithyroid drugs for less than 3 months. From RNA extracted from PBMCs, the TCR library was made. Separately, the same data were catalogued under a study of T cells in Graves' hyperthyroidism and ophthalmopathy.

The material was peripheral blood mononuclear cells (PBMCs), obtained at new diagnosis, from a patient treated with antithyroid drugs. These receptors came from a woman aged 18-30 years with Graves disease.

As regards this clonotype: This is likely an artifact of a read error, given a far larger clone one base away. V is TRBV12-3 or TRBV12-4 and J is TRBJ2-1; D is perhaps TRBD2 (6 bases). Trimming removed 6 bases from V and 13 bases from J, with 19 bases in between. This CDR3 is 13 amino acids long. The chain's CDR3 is CASRKAGEETQFF. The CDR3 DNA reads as TGTGCCAGCAGAAAAGCGGGTGAGGAGACCCAGTTCTTC.

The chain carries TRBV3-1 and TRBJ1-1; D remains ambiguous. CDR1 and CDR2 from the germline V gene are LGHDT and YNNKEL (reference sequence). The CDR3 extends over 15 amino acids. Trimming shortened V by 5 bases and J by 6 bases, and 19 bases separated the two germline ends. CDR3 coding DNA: TGTGCCAGCAGCTTAAGACCCTCGGGTACCTCTGAAGCTTTCTTT. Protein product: CASSLRPSGTSEAFF. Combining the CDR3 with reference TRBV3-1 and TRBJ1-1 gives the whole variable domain DTAVSQTPKYLVTQMGNDKSIKCEQNLGHDTMYWYKQDSKKFLKIMFSYNNKELIINETVPNRFSPKSPDKAHLNLHINSLELGDSAVYFCASSLRPSGTSEAFFGQGTRLTVV.

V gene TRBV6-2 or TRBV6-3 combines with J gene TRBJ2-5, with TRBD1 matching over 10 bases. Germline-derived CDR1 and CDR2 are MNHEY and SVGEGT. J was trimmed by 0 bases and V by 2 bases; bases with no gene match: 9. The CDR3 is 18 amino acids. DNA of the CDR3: TGTGCCAGCAGTTACCCAATGACAGGGGGCGGCTACCAAGAGACCCAGTACTTC. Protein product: CASSYPMTGGGYQETQYF.

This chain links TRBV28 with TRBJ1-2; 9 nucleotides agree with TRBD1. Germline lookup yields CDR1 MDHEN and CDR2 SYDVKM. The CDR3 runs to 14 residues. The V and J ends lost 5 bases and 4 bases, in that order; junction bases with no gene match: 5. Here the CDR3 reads CASSRDRAAYGYTF. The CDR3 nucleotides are TGTGCCAGCAGTCGGGACAGGGCGGCCTATGGCTACACCTTC.

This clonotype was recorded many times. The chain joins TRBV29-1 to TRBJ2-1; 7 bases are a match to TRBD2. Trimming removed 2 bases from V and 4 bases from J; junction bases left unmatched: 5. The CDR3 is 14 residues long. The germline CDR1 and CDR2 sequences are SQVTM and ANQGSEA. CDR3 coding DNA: TGCAGCGTTGAACTAGCGGCCGGTTACAATGAGCAGTTCTTC. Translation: CSVELAAGYNEQFF.